This is a list of T cell receptor beta chains from one sample in a study of beta chain features in type 1 diabetes. Generated by immunoSEQ multiplex PCR, the TCRdb table keeps only in-frame clones and is missing some. The repertoire holds about 640,000 clones, with around 11% as singletons. The source material was naive CD4+ T cells from blood. The receptors stem from a young man with type 1 diabetes. The CDR3 runs from the conserved cysteine through the conserved F or W. The order of the fields is J gene, V gene, D gene, clone size, CDR3 length, CDR3 protein, CDR3 DNA. D genes are given only for firm matches. Size is stated for part of the rows, as once, few or many counts, or as a class when the clone is expanded.

J gene: TRBJ2-3; V gene: TRBV6-5; D gene: NA; clone size: few; CDR3 length: 14; CDR3 protein: CASSYSAWADTQYF; CDR3 DNA: TGTGCCAGCAGTTATTCGGCATGGGCAGATACGCAGTATTTT
J gene: TRBJ1-1; V gene: TRBV9; D gene: NA; clone size: few; CDR3 length: 14; CDR3 protein: CASSVDMVNTEAFF; CDR3 DNA: TGTGCCAGCAGCGTAGATATGGTGAACACTGAAGCTTTCTTT
J gene: TRBJ2-1; V gene: TRBV7-2; D gene: TRBD1; clone size: few; CDR3 length: 14; CDR3 protein: CASSRDRGTDEQFF; CDR3 DNA: TGTGCCAGCAGCAGGGACAGGGGGACGGATGAGCAGTTCTTC
J gene: TRBJ2-7; V gene: TRBV6-5; D gene: TRBD1; clone size: few; CDR3 length: 15; CDR3 protein: CASRGRDRKTYEQYF; CDR3 DNA: TGTGCCAGCAGAGGCCGGGACAGGAAAACCTACGAGCAGTACTTC
J gene: TRBJ1-2; V gene: TRBV2; D gene: NA; clone size: NA; CDR3 length: 12; CDR3 protein: CASSEENYGYTF; CDR3 DNA: TGTGCCAGCAGTGAAGAAAACTATGGCTACACCTTC
J gene: TRBJ2-3; V gene: TRBV9; D gene: TRBD1; clone size: few; CDR3 length: 14; CDR3 protein: CASSETGVADTQYF; CDR3 DNA: TGTGCCAGCAGCGAAACAGGGGTGGCAGATACGCAGTATTTT
J gene: TRBJ1-5; V gene: TRBV5-1; D gene: NA; clone size: few; CDR3 length: 13; CDR3 protein: CASSLTGVQPQHF; CDR3 DNA: TGCGCCAGCAGCTTGACGGGGGTGCAGCCCCAGCATTTT
J gene: TRBJ1-1; V gene: TRBV9; D gene: NA; clone size: NA; CDR3 length: 14; CDR3 protein: CASSEPRGGTEAFF; CDR3 DNA: TGTGCCAGCAGTGAACCCCGGGGGGGAACTGAAGCTTTCTTT
J gene: TRBJ2-5; V gene: TRBV5-4; D gene: TRBD1; clone size: NA; CDR3 length: 15; CDR3 protein: CASSFSGTGRETQYF; CDR3 DNA: TGTGCCAGCAGCTTCTCCGGGACAGGGCGGGAGACCCAGTACTTC
J gene: TRBJ2-6; V gene: TRBV5-1; D gene: NA; clone size: few; CDR3 length: 15; CDR3 protein: CATTSGRTGANVLTF; CDR3 DNA: TGCGCCACCACGAGCGGTAGAACTGGGGCCAACGTCCTGACTTTC
J gene: TRBJ2-5; V gene: TRBV25-1; D gene: NA; clone size: few; CDR3 length: 14; CDR3 protein: CASSDSGRKETQYF; CDR3 DNA: TGTGCCAGCAGTGATTCCGGGCGCAAAGAGACCCAGTACTTC
J gene: TRBJ2-3; V gene: TRBV5-6; D gene: NA; clone size: few; CDR3 length: 15; CDR3 protein: CASSLERGGADTQYF; CDR3 DNA: TGTGCCAGCAGCTTGGAACGGGGCGGGGCAGATACGCAGTATTTT
J gene: TRBJ1-4; V gene: TRBV14; D gene: NA; clone size: NA; CDR3 length: 16; CDR3 protein: CASSPRGARGREKLFF; CDR3 DNA: TGTGCCAGCAGCCCTAGGGGGGCCAGGGGCCGTGAAAAACTGTTTTTT
J gene: TRBJ1-2; V gene: TRBV7-3; D gene: NA; clone size: NA; CDR3 length: 13; CDR3 protein: CASSPGSGNGYTF; CDR3 DNA: TGTGCCAGCAGCCCCGGGAGCGGTAATGGCTACACCTTC
J gene: TRBJ1-5; V gene: TRBV6-5; D gene: NA; clone size: few; CDR3 length: 13; CDR3 protein: CASSPGVNQPQHF; CDR3 DNA: TGTGCCAGCAGTCCAGGGGTAAATCAGCCCCAGCATTTT
J gene: TRBJ2-7; V gene: TRBV9; D gene: NA; clone size: NA; CDR3 length: 14; CDR3 protein: CASSGRNGKYEQYF; CDR3 DNA: TGTGCCAGCAGCGGGAGAAACGGAAAATACGAGCAGTACTTC
J gene: TRBJ2-2; V gene: TRBV9; D gene: NA; clone size: NA; CDR3 length: 16; CDR3 protein: CASSTREGVITGELFF; CDR3 DNA: TGTGCCAGCAGCACCCGAGAGGGGGTAATAACCGGGGAGCTGTTTTTT
J gene: TRBJ2-7; V gene: TRBV14; D gene: TRBD2; clone size: few; CDR3 length: 14; CDR3 protein: CASSRVGLAYEQYF; CDR3 DNA: TGTGCCAGCAGCCGTGTAGGACTAGCCTACGAGCAGTACTTC
J gene: TRBJ1-2; V gene: TRBV5-6; D gene: TRBD1; clone size: NA; CDR3 length: 15; CDR3 protein: CASSVAGTGLFGYTF; CDR3 DNA: TGTGCCAGCAGCGTCGCCGGGACAGGGTTATTTGGCTACACCTTC
J gene: TRBJ1-1; V gene: TRBV15; D gene: NA; clone size: NA; CDR3 length: 18; CDR3 protein: CATSRDPLRYAMNTEAFF; CDR3 DNA: TGTGCCACCAGCAGAGACCCCCTAAGGTATGCAATGAACACTGAAGCTTTCTTT
J gene: TRBJ1-1; V gene: TRBV4-2; D gene: NA; clone size: few; CDR3 length: 12; CDR3 protein: CASSQSDTEAFF; CDR3 DNA: TGTGCCAGCAGCCAATCGGACACTGAAGCTTTCTTT
J gene: TRBJ2-1; V gene: TRBV5-4; D gene: NA; clone size: many; CDR3 length: 14; CDR3 protein: CASSTQTGSNEQFF; CDR3 DNA: TGTGCCAGCAGCACCCAGACAGGAAGCAATGAGCAGTTCTTC
J gene: TRBJ1-2; V gene: TRBV30; D gene: NA; clone size: NA; CDR3 length: 11; CDR3 protein: CAWSLGLGYTF; CDR3 DNA: TGTGCCTGGAGTCTGGGCCTTGGCTACACCTTC
J gene: TRBJ2-7; V gene: TRBV7-8; D gene: NA; clone size: few; CDR3 length: 16; CDR3 protein: CASSLDSSGSSYEQYF; CDR3 DNA: TGTGCCAGCAGCTTAGATAGTAGCGGCAGCTCCTACGAGCAGTACTTC
J gene: TRBJ2-4; V gene: TRBV28; D gene: NA; clone size: NA; CDR3 length: 16; CDR3 protein: CASSFGQGWAKNIQYF; CDR3 DNA: TGTGCCAGCAGTTTTGGGCAGGGATGGGCCAAAAACATTCAGTACTTC